This is a list of T cell receptor beta chains from one sample in a study of T cell responses to AZD1222 COVID-19 vaccine. Sequenced by immunoSEQ multiplex PCR; TCRdb stores in-frame clones only, minus some. The table lists 150,000 or so clones, 89% of them singletons. The source was peripheral blood, collected on day 0 of AZD1222 vaccination. These receptors were collected from an adult in good health. CDR3s include the opening cysteine and the closing phenylalanine or tryptophan. The order of the fields is CDR3 DNA, CDR3 protein, D gene, V gene, clone size, J gene. D genes are given only for firm matches. Some rows mark clone size as missing; the rest say once, few, many or name a class of expanded clone.

CDR3 DNA: TGTGCCAGCAGCCCCGGGGATGGGGTTACTGAAGCTTTCTTT
CDR3 protein: CASSPGDGVTEAFF
D gene: NA
V gene: TRBV7-9
clone size: NA
J gene: TRBJ1-1

CDR3 DNA: TGCAGCGTTGAAGATCCCGACCGGGACAGTTACAATGAGCAGTTCTTC
CDR3 protein: CSVEDPDRDSYNEQFF
D gene: TRBD1
V gene: TRBV29-1
clone size: NA
J gene: TRBJ2-1

CDR3 DNA: TGCGCCAGCAGCTCGAAACAGGCGGGGAACACTGAAGCTTTCTTT
CDR3 protein: CASSSKQAGNTEAFF
D gene: NA
V gene: TRBV5-1
clone size: NA
J gene: TRBJ1-1

CDR3 DNA: TGTGCCAGCAGTTCGGTACAGGGCCGCAATCAGCCCCAGCATTTT
CDR3 protein: CASSSVQGRNQPQHF
D gene: NA
V gene: TRBV28
clone size: once
J gene: TRBJ1-5

CDR3 DNA: TGTGCCAGCAGCCCGCGGGGGCGTAGTAGCACAGATACGCAGTATTTT
CDR3 protein: CASSPRGRSSTDTQYF
D gene: NA
V gene: TRBV7-6
clone size: NA
J gene: TRBJ2-3

CDR3 DNA: TGTGCCAGCAGCTTAGAAAGACAGGGGAGCGAGCAGTACTTC
CDR3 protein: CASSLERQGSEQYF
D gene: TRBD1
V gene: TRBV7-9
clone size: NA
J gene: TRBJ2-7

CDR3 DNA: TGTGCCAGCAGCCATGTAAGGACTGAAGCTTTCTTT
CDR3 protein: CASSHVRTEAFF
D gene: NA
V gene: TRBV14
clone size: NA
J gene: TRBJ1-1

CDR3 DNA: TGTGCCACCATGGGACAGGGTAGGCGTAGCTCCTACAATGAGCAGTTCTTC
CDR3 protein: CATMGQGRRSSYNEQFF
D gene: TRBD1
V gene: TRBV24-1
clone size: NA
J gene: TRBJ2-1

CDR3 DNA: TGTGCCAGTAGTACCGACAGGGCCCGTGGTCAGCCCCAGCATTTT
CDR3 protein: CASSTDRARGQPQHF
D gene: TRBD1
V gene: TRBV19
clone size: once
J gene: TRBJ1-5

CDR3 DNA: TGTGCCAGCAGCCCCACCCCACAGGGTAGAAAACTGTTTTTT
CDR3 protein: CASSPTPQGRKLFF
D gene: NA
V gene: TRBV7-9
clone size: NA
J gene: TRBJ1-4

CDR3 DNA: TGTGCCAGCAGCTTAGCGCTGGGGCAGGGAAATGAAAAACTGTTTTTT
CDR3 protein: CASSLALGQGNEKLFF
D gene: NA
V gene: TRBV7-9
clone size: NA
J gene: TRBJ1-4

CDR3 DNA: TGTGCCAGCAGCGCAGACCCCAGGGTTTACAATGAGCAGTTCTTC
CDR3 protein: CASSADPRVYNEQFF
D gene: NA
V gene: TRBV9
clone size: NA
J gene: TRBJ2-1

CDR3 DNA: TGTGCCAGCAGCCAAGATCAGGCGGGGGCGCGCCGGGAGCAGTACTTC
CDR3 protein: CASSQDQAGARREQYF
D gene: NA
V gene: TRBV4-2
clone size: NA
J gene: TRBJ2-7

CDR3 DNA: TGTGCCAGCAGTCCCGGGGGAGACATCTATGGCTACACCTTC
CDR3 protein: CASSPGGDIYGYTF
D gene: NA
V gene: TRBV27
clone size: NA
J gene: TRBJ1-2

CDR3 DNA: TGTGCCAGCAGCTTAACCACAGTTGACTATGGCTACACCTTC
CDR3 protein: CASSLTTVDYGYTF
D gene: NA
V gene: TRBV7-9
clone size: NA
J gene: TRBJ1-2

CDR3 DNA: TGTGCCAGCAGTTTAGAAGGGAAACTGTTTTTT
CDR3 protein: CASSLEGKLFF
D gene: NA
V gene: TRBV12-3/TRBV12-4
clone size: NA
J gene: TRBJ1-4

CDR3 DNA: TGTGCCAGCTCACAGGGGGAGACCCAGTACTTC
CDR3 protein: CASSQGETQYF
D gene: NA
V gene: TRBV18
clone size: once
J gene: TRBJ2-5

CDR3 DNA: TGTGCCAGCAGCTCCAGGACGATATTGAATGAGCAGTTCTTC
CDR3 protein: CASSSRTILNEQFF
D gene: NA
V gene: TRBV7-3
clone size: NA
J gene: TRBJ2-1

CDR3 DNA: TGTGCCAGCAGTGAAGCAGGAGGGCCTTACGAGCAGTACTTC
CDR3 protein: CASSEAGGPYEQYF
D gene: NA
V gene: TRBV6-1
clone size: NA
J gene: TRBJ2-7

CDR3 DNA: TGTGCCAGCAGCCAAGATAGGCTGGAATCACCCCTCCACTTT
CDR3 protein: CASSQDRLESPLHF
D gene: NA
V gene: TRBV4-2
clone size: once
J gene: TRBJ1-6

CDR3 DNA: TGTGCCAGCAGTAATTCGGACAGGGTTAATGAGCAGTTCTTC
CDR3 protein: CASSNSDRVNEQFF
D gene: TRBD1
V gene: TRBV11-3
clone size: NA
J gene: TRBJ2-1

CDR3 DNA: TGTGCCAGCAGTTACCTAGACCCGGACGAGCAGTACTTC
CDR3 protein: CASSYLDPDEQYF
D gene: NA
V gene: TRBV12-3/TRBV12-4
clone size: NA
J gene: TRBJ2-7

CDR3 DNA: TGTGCCAGCTCACCTCCAGTGGGGAGCGGAAACACCATATATTTT
CDR3 protein: CASSPPVGSGNTIYF
D gene: NA
V gene: TRBV18
clone size: few
J gene: TRBJ1-3

CDR3 DNA: TGTGCCAGCTCACCACTAGCGGGAGGGGAAGAGACCCAGTACTTC
CDR3 protein: CASSPLAGGEETQYF
D gene: TRBD2
V gene: TRBV18
clone size: NA
J gene: TRBJ2-5

CDR3 DNA: TGTGCCAGCCAATCCCCGGGACAGGGGTTATACGAGCAGTACTTC
CDR3 protein: CASQSPGQGLYEQYF
D gene: TRBD1
V gene: TRBV18
clone size: NA
J gene: TRBJ2-7

CDR3 DNA: TGTGCCAGCAGCCCCACAAAGACAGGGGGCGCTGCTGGCTACACCTTC
CDR3 protein: CASSPTKTGGAAGYTF
D gene: TRBD1
V gene: TRBV13
clone size: NA
J gene: TRBJ1-2

CDR3 DNA: TGTGCCAGCAGCTTAGGTCTAGCGGGGCCTTCAGATACGCAGTATTTT
CDR3 protein: CASSLGLAGPSDTQYF
D gene: TRBD2
V gene: TRBV7-6
clone size: NA
J gene: TRBJ2-3

CDR3 DNA: TGTGCCAGCAGCTTGGCGCAGTCCTACGAGCAGTACTTC
CDR3 protein: CASSLAQSYEQYF
D gene: NA
V gene: TRBV11-2
clone size: NA
J gene: TRBJ2-7

CDR3 DNA: TGTGCCACCAGCAGAGATAGCAGGGTGGGGGGCTACACCTTC
CDR3 protein: CATSRDSRVGGYTF
D gene: NA
V gene: TRBV15
clone size: NA
J gene: TRBJ1-2

CDR3 DNA: TGTGCCACCAGTGATCGGACAGGGGATGAGCAGTTCTTC
CDR3 protein: CATSDRTGDEQFF
D gene: TRBD1
V gene: TRBV24-1
clone size: NA
J gene: TRBJ2-1

CDR3 DNA: TGTGCCAGCAGCTTAGGCCTTGGACAGGAGTATTATGGCTACACCTTC
CDR3 protein: CASSLGLGQEYYGYTF
D gene: TRBD1
V gene: TRBV13
clone size: NA
J gene: TRBJ1-2

CDR3 DNA: TGTGCCAGCAGCCCAAACGAGGGGGTCGGGGAGCTGTTTTTT
CDR3 protein: CASSPNEGVGELFF
D gene: NA
V gene: TRBV9
clone size: NA
J gene: TRBJ2-2

CDR3 DNA: TGTGCCAGCAGCTTATTGCTCTCAGGCGAAGCTTTCTTT
CDR3 protein: CASSLLLSGEAFF
D gene: NA
V gene: TRBV7-3
clone size: few
J gene: TRBJ1-1

CDR3 DNA: TGTGCCATCAGTGAGCCGGACAGGGGACCCTACGAGCAGTACTTC
CDR3 protein: CAISEPDRGPYEQYF
D gene: TRBD1
V gene: TRBV10-3
clone size: NA
J gene: TRBJ2-7

CDR3 DNA: TGTGCCAGCAGGTTCTCGACTGTAAATGAGCAGTTCTTC
CDR3 protein: CASRFSTVNEQFF
D gene: NA
V gene: TRBV7-2
clone size: NA
J gene: TRBJ2-1

CDR3 DNA: TGTGCCAGCAGTTTGCGGGGGCGGGGTCCCAACTACGAGCAGTACTTC
CDR3 protein: CASSLRGRGPNYEQYF
D gene: NA
V gene: TRBV6-5
clone size: once
J gene: TRBJ2-7

CDR3 DNA: TGTGCCAGCTTGGGACTAGCGGGGGCCCAAGAGACCCAGTACTTC
CDR3 protein: CASLGLAGAQETQYF
D gene: TRBD2
V gene: TRBV6-5
clone size: NA
J gene: TRBJ2-5

CDR3 DNA: TGTGCCAGCAGCCCAGGGACTAGTTTTTACAATGAGCAGTTCTTC
CDR3 protein: CASSPGTSFYNEQFF
D gene: TRBD2
V gene: TRBV7-3
clone size: NA
J gene: TRBJ2-1

CDR3 DNA: TGTGCCAGCAGCGTAGCGGGGGCCCCCTACAATGAGCAGTTCTTC
CDR3 protein: CASSVAGAPYNEQFF
D gene: NA
V gene: TRBV9
clone size: NA
J gene: TRBJ2-1

CDR3 DNA: TGTGCCAGCAGTGAAAGGTATACGATCTCTGGGGCCAACGTCCTGACTTTC
CDR3 protein: CASSERYTISGANVLTF
D gene: NA
V gene: TRBV2
clone size: NA
J gene: TRBJ2-6

CDR3 DNA: TGTGCCACCAGTGATTACGGAGACGCCGGGCACAATGAGCAGTTCTTC
CDR3 protein: CATSDYGDAGHNEQFF
D gene: NA
V gene: TRBV24-1
clone size: once
J gene: TRBJ2-1

CDR3 DNA: TGTGCCAGCAGCCAAGACGGCCGGCCCCAAGAGACCCAGTACTTC
CDR3 protein: CASSQDGRPQETQYF
D gene: NA
V gene: TRBV4-2
clone size: NA
J gene: TRBJ2-5

CDR3 DNA: TGTGCCAGCAGCCTCCAGGAGTGGGACACAGATACGCAGTATTTT
CDR3 protein: CASSLQEWDTDTQYF
D gene: NA
V gene: TRBV6-2/TRBV6-3
clone size: few
J gene: TRBJ2-3

CDR3 DNA: TGCGCCAGCAGCCGAGATTGGACAGGGAAAGAGACCCAGTACTTC
CDR3 protein: CASSRDWTGKETQYF
D gene: TRBD1
V gene: TRBV4-1
clone size: NA
J gene: TRBJ2-5

CDR3 DNA: TGTGCCAGCAGCCAAGATTACGGACAGTGGGCCTCCTACGAGCAGTACTTC
CDR3 protein: CASSQDYGQWASYEQYF
D gene: NA
V gene: TRBV4-2
clone size: NA
J gene: TRBJ2-7

CDR3 DNA: TGTGCCAGCAGCCAGGACAGGGGGGTCCTCCACTTT
CDR3 protein: CASSQDRGVLHF
D gene: TRBD1
V gene: TRBV7-9
clone size: NA
J gene: TRBJ1-6

CDR3 DNA: TGCGCCAGCAGCCCTACAGAGGCCGGGGAGCTGTTTTTT
CDR3 protein: CASSPTEAGELFF
D gene: NA
V gene: TRBV5-1
clone size: few
J gene: TRBJ2-2

CDR3 DNA: TGTGCCAGCCAAAGGGGGAACACTGAAGCTTTCTTT
CDR3 protein: CASQRGNTEAFF
D gene: NA
V gene: TRBV7-9
clone size: NA
J gene: TRBJ1-1

CDR3 DNA: TGTGCCAGCAGCTTATTTTCGACTCAAAGCAATCAGCCCCAGCATTTT
CDR3 protein: CASSLFSTQSNQPQHF
D gene: NA
V gene: TRBV7-2
clone size: NA
J gene: TRBJ1-5

CDR3 DNA: TGTGCCAGCAGTTTTACAGGGGTGTGGAACACTGAAGCTTTCTTT
CDR3 protein: CASSFTGVWNTEAFF
D gene: TRBD1
V gene: TRBV6-5
clone size: NA
J gene: TRBJ1-1

CDR3 DNA: TGTGCCAGCAGGCCGAAAGCTTCCCTTTACAATGAGCAGTTCTTC
CDR3 protein: CASRPKASLYNEQFF
D gene: NA
V gene: TRBV6-5
clone size: NA
J gene: TRBJ2-1

CDR3 DNA: TGCGCCAGCAGCTTGGGACAGGCAAACTATGGCTACACCTTC
CDR3 protein: CASSLGQANYGYTF
D gene: NA
V gene: TRBV5-1
clone size: NA
J gene: TRBJ1-2

CDR3 DNA: TGTGCCAGCTCACTTCCTAAACCAATCGGGAGCGCTGGAAACACCATATATTTT
CDR3 protein: CASSLPKPIGSAGNTIYF
D gene: NA
V gene: TRBV18
clone size: NA
J gene: TRBJ1-3

CDR3 DNA: TGTGCCAGCCTGCGTGGGGGCACAGATACGCAGTATTTT
CDR3 protein: CASLRGGTDTQYF
D gene: NA
V gene: TRBV16
clone size: NA
J gene: TRBJ2-3

CDR3 DNA: TGTGCCAGCAGTTACACCGGGACAGGGCAAACTGAAGCTTTCTTT
CDR3 protein: CASSYTGTGQTEAFF
D gene: TRBD1
V gene: TRBV6-6
clone size: NA
J gene: TRBJ1-1

CDR3 DNA: TGCGCCAGCAGCCAAGAACTAGCGGTCAATGAGCAGTTCTTC
CDR3 protein: CASSQELAVNEQFF
D gene: TRBD2
V gene: TRBV4-3
clone size: NA
J gene: TRBJ2-1

CDR3 DNA: TGCGCCAGCAAGGCCCGGTCAGGGGGGACTGAAGCTTTCTTT
CDR3 protein: CASKARSGGTEAFF
D gene: TRBD1
V gene: TRBV5-1
clone size: few
J gene: TRBJ1-1

CDR3 DNA: TGTGCCAGTAGTGCCCGGGACAGGTCTTCGGATGAGCAGTTCTTC
CDR3 protein: CASSARDRSSDEQFF
D gene: TRBD1
V gene: TRBV19
clone size: NA
J gene: TRBJ2-1

CDR3 DNA: TGTGCCAGCAGCGCATACAGGGGGCGGAACACTGAAGCTTTCTTT
CDR3 protein: CASSAYRGRNTEAFF
D gene: TRBD1
V gene: TRBV7-2
clone size: NA
J gene: TRBJ1-1